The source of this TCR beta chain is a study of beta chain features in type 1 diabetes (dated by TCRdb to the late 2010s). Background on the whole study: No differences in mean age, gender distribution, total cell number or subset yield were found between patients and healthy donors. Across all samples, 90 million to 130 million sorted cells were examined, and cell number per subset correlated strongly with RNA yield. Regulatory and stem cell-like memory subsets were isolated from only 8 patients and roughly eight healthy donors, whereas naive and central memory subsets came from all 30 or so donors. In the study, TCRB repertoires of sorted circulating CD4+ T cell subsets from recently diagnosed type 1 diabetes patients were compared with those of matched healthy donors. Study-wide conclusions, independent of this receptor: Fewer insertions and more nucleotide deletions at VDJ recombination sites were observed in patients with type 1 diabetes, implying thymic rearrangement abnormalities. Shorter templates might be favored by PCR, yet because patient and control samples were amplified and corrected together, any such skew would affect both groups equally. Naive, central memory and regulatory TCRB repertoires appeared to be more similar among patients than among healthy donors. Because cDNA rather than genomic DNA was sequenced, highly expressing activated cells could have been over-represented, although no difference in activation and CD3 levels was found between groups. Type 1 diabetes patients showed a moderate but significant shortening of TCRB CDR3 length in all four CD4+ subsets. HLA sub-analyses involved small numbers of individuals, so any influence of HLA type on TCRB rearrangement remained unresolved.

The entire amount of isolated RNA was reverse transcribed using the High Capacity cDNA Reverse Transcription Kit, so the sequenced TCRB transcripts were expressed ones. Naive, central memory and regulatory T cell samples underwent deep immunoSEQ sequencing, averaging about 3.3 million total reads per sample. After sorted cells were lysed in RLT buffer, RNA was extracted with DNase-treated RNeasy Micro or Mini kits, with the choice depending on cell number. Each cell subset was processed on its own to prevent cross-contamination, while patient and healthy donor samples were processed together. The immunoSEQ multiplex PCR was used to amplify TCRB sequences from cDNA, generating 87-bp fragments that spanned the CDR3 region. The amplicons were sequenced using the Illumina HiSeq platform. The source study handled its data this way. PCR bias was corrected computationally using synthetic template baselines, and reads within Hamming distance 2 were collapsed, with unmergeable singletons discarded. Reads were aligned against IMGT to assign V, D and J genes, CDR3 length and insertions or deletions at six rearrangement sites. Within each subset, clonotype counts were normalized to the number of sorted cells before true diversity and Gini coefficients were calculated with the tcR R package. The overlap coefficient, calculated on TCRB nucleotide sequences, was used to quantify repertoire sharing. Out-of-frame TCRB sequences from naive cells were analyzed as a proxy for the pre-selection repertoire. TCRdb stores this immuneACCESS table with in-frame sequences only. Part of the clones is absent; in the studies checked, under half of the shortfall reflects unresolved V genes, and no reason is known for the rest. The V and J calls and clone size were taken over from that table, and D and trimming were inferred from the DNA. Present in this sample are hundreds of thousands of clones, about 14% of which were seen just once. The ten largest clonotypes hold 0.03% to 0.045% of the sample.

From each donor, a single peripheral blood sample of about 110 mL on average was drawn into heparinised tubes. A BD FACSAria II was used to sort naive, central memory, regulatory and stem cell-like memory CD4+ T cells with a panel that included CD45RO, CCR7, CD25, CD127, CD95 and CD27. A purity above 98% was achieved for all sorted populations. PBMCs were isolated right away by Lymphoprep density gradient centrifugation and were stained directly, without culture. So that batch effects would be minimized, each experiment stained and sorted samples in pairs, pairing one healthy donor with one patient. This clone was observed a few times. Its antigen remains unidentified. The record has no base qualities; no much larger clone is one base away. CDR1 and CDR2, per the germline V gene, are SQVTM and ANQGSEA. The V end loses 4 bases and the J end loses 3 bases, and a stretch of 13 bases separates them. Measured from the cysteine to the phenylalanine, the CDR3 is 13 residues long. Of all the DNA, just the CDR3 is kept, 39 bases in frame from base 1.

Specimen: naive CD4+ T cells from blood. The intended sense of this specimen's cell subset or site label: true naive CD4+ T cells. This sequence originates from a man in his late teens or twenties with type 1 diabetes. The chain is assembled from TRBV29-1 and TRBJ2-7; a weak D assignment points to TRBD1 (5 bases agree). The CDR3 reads CSVAGQGFYEQYF. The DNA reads TGCAGCGTTGCAGGCCAGGGTTTCTACGAGCAGTACTTC.